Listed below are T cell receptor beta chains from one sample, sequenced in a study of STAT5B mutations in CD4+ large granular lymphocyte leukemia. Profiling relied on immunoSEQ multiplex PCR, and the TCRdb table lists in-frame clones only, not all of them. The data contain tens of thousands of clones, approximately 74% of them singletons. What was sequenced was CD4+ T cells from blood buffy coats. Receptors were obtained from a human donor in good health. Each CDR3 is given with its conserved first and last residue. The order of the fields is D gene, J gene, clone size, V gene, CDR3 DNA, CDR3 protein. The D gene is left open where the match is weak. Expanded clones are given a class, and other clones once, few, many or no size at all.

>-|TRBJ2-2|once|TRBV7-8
TGTGCCAGCAGCCACGACACCGGGGAGCTGTTTTTT
CASSHDTGELFF
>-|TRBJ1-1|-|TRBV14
TGTGCCAGCAGCCAAGATTCGTACACTGAAGCTTTCTTT
CASSQDSYTEAFF
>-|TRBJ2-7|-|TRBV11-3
TGTGCCAGCAGCTCCGCTTGGGGGGAAAGCGCCTACGAGCAGTACTTC
CASSSAWGESAYEQYF
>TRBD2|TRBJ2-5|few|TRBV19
TGTGCCAGTACACGGGGGGGACAAGAGACCCAGTACTTC
CASTRGGQETQYF
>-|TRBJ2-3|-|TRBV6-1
TGTGCCAGCAACGGCGACTCTTGGAGCACAGATACGCAGTATTTT
CASNGDSWSTDTQYF
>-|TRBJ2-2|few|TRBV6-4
TGTGCCAGCAGTGAAAAGGGGGTCACCGGGGAGCTGTTTTTT
CASSEKGVTGELFF
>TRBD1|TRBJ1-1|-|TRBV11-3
TGTGCCAGCAGCTTAGATCCCAGGGGACAGGGTTTCTTT
CASSLDPRGQGFF
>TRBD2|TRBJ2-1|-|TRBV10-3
TGTGCCATCAGTGACAGACTAGCGGGAGTCTCGCAGTTCTTC
CAISDRLAGVSQFF
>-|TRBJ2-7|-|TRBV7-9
TGTGCCAGCAGCTTAGGCCCCGCAACCTACGAGCAGTACTTC
CASSLGPATYEQYF
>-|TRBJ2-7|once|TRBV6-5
TGTGCCAGCAGACCCCTTGGCGCCCCTAACGAGCAGTACTTC
CASRPLGAPNEQYF
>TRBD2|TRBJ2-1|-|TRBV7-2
TGTGCCAGCAGCTTGAATAGCGGGAGGGCCCTCAATGAGCAGTTCTTC
CASSLNSGRALNEQFF
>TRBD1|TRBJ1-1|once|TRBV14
TGTGCCAGCAGCCAGGACAGGGTCGCTGAAGCTTTCTTT
CASSQDRVAEAFF
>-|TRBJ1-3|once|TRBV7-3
TGTGCCAGCAGCTTAACGGGGGGGCCCGGAAACACCATATATTTT
CASSLTGGPGNTIYF
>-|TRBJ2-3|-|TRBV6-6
TGTGCCAGCAGTTACTCGACGGGATGGATAGATACGCAGTATTTT
CASSYSTGWIDTQYF
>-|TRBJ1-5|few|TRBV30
TGTGCCTGGAGTTTTGGCACCAATCAGCCCCAGCATTTT
CAWSFGTNQPQHF